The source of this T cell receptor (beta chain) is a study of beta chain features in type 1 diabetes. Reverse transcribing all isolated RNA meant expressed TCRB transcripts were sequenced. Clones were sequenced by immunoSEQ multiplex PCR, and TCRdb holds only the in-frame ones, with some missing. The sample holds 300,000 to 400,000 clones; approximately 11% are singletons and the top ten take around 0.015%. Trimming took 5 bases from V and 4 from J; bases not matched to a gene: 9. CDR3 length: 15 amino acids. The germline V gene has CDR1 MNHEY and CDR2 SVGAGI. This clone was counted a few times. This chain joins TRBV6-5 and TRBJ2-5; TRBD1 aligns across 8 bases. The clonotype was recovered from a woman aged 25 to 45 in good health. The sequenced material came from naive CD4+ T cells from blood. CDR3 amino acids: CASSGGTGELETQYF. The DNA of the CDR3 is TGTGCCAGCAGTGGGGGGACAGGAGAGCTAGAGACCCAGTACTTC.